This T cell receptor beta chain derives from a study of blood T cell repertoires in COVID-19. About the study: COVID-19 samples from acute and convalescent phases originated in the United States, Italy and Spain. PBMCs, B-cell-depleted T cells, or T cells provided the cDNA or gDNA that made up the material.

Seattle patients were enrolled during active infection and followed longitudinally. In the original processing: Reference gene primers were amplified, and this amplification served to estimate nucleated cell counts. Sequencing used immunoSEQ multiplex PCR; TCRdb keeps in-frame clones, though not all of them. V and J calls and clone size are copied from that table; D and trimming were computed from the DNA. The table records 250,000 to 350,000 clones, approximately 84% of them present only once. The CDR3 is 15 amino acids. Germline lookup yields CDR1 MNHEY and CDR2 SVGAGI. V was clipped by 2 bases and J by 5 bases, with 15 bases between them.

The receptor comes from a human donor with COVID-19, enrolled during active disease. The donor label of this sample is uncertain. V usage is TRBV6-5 and J usage is TRBJ2-5; perhaps TRBD2 as D (6 bases). Sequencing was performed on peripheral blood. The CDR3 loop reads CASSYVQAGWETQYF. DNA for the CDR3: TGTGCCAGCAGTTACGTCCAGGCGGGGTGGGAGACCCAGTACTTC.